This entry concerns a single T cell receptor (beta chain). This record comes from a study of blood T cells in healthy people across ages. Study background: About one barcoded beta molecule was captured per two T cells (by template switching).

Extracted total RNA amounted to at least 5.5 micrograms for each sample. The CDR3 extends over 10 amino acids. CDR1 is DFQATT, CDR2 SNEGSKA, per germline (reference sequence). Through a sample-barcoded 5' primer and a J-beta primer mix, a second PCR was run for roughly 7 to 12 cycles. A tag from a template-switch adaptor with 12 random nucleotides marked each cDNA molecule. TCRdb analysed the 5' RACE reads with MiXCR anew, one entry per CDR3 protein. The table lists almost 1 million distinct CDR3 sequences, just over 50% of them singletons, with around 21% in the top ten. This TCR was recovered from a woman aged 55-69 years in good health. Material: blood. This chain uses TRBV20-1 with TRBJ1-2; no clear D. CDR3 protein: CASFEYGYTF. CDR3 DNA sequence: TGCGCCTCTTTTGAGTATGGCTACACCTTC.